The 2 T cell receptor beta chains reported below all come from one sample, sequenced in a study of blood T cells in healthy people across ages. Primers used in a second PCR of about 6 to 11 cycles were a sample-barcoded 5' primer and a J-beta primer mix. TCRdb reanalysed the 5' RACE reads using MiXCR and keeps one entry per CDR3 protein. The sample shows about 640,000 distinct CDR3 sequences, about 30% of them seen only once. The specimen sequenced was blood. The receptors stem from a woman of 80 years or more in good health.

This clonotype was detected once. A much bigger clone sits one base away, suggesting this may be a read error. The chain carries TRBV30 and TRBJ2-3; D uncertain. The J call may be wrong; the DNA end is better matched by TRBJ1-5. Looked up from germline, CDR1 is GTSNPN and CDR2 is SVGIG (reference sequence). This CDR3 has 16 residues. CDR3 sequence reads: CAWSVPLAEFTDTQHF. In nucleotides, the CDR3 is TGTGCCTGGAGTGTACCTCTAGCGGAGTTCACAGATACGCAGCATTTT.

This clonotype was detected many times. The rearrangement uses TRBV27 and TRBJ2-5; no reliable D call. This CDR3 comprises 15 residues. Germline assignment: CDR1 MNHEY and CDR2 SMNVEV (reference sequence). Trimming stripped 4 bases from V and 4 bases from J, with 16 bases between. CDR3 sequence (DNA): TGTGCCAGCAGTTACCTCCCTGGGCTGGGAGAGACCCAGTACTTC. Encoded protein: CASSYLPGLGETQYF.